This TCR beta chain was profiled in a study of shared clonotypes between healthy human individuals. General study findings and limits: Though the depth was large, rarefaction showed that sorted-subset sequencing was incomplete. The sharing of about 5.3% of naive CD4 clonotypes was seen across a handful of donors.

Data came from immunoSEQ multiplex PCR; TCRdb stores just in-frame clones and leaves some out. The sample includes roughly 2.5 million clones, about 92% of them seen just once. Trimming shortened V by 4 bases and J by 2 bases, and 9 bases separated the two germline ends. Germline V gene lookup returns CDR1 MNHEY and CDR2 SMNVEV (reference sequence). CDR3 length: 15 residues. Each sample came from a Caucasian adult donor living in Nashville, Tennessee. As for this clone: No antigen is known for it.

This rearrangement joins TRBV27 to TRBJ1-6, with D possibly being TRBD1 (5 bases). This sequence was found in a man aged 18 to 35 in good health. Sequenced input: naive CD4+ T cells sorted from blood. Subset in this sample: CD45RA+ positively selected. The CDR3 sequence is CASSSGRTYNSPLHF. The CDR3 region has the DNA TGTGCCAGCAGTTCGGGACGGACCTATAATTCACCCCTCCACTTT.